These T cell receptor beta chains were read from a single sample in a study of cytomegalovirus exposure and HLA in healthy donors. Some clones are missing from TCRdb's copy, which holds only in-frame ones; the method was immunoSEQ multiplex PCR. The sample lists roughly 180,000 clones; over 65% were seen once. Specimen: PBMCs. These receptor sequences come from a woman aged 55-70 years in good health and CMV-seropositive. The CDR3 runs from the conserved cysteine through the conserved F or W. A D gene is named only where the DNA matches it firmly. Part of the rows lack a size; the others show once, few, many or a class for expanded clones.

size: NA; D: NA; J: TRBJ1-4; V: TRBV6-5; DNA: TGTGCCAGCAGTGCAGCAGGGCCTAATGAAAAACTGTTTTTT; CDR3: CASSAAGPNEKLFF
size: NA; D: TRBD1; J: TRBJ1-5; V: TRBV2; DNA: TGTGCCAGCACCCCGGGACAGGGAGGAAGTCAGCCCCAGCATTTT; CDR3: CASTPGQGGSQPQHF
size: NA; D: NA; J: TRBJ2-7; V: TRBV18; DNA: TGTGCCAGCTCACAGTCCCGGGACTACGAGCAGTACTTC; CDR3: CASSQSRDYEQYF
size: few; D: NA; J: TRBJ2-7; V: TRBV7-2; DNA: TGTGCCAGCAGCTTTATCACCGGGTACGAGCAGTACTTC; CDR3: CASSFITGYEQYF
size: NA; D: NA; J: TRBJ2-5; V: TRBV5-1; DNA: TGCGCCAGCAGCAGCCCCACGGGGGAGACCCAGTACTTC; CDR3: CASSSPTGETQYF
size: once; D: NA; J: TRBJ1-2; V: TRBV16; DNA: TGTGCCAGCAGCCAATCGTTACTGAGATGGGGCTACACCTTC; CDR3: CASSQSLLRWGYTF
size: NA; D: TRBD1; J: TRBJ2-7; V: TRBV19; DNA: TGTGCCAGTAGTCGACCGGGACAGGGTCTCTACGAGCAGTACTTC; CDR3: CASSRPGQGLYEQYF
size: NA; D: TRBD2; J: TRBJ2-7; V: TRBV7-2; DNA: TGTGCCAGCAGCCCCGGACTAGCGGGGCTCTACGAGCAGTACTTC; CDR3: CASSPGLAGLYEQYF
size: NA; D: TRBD1; J: TRBJ1-1; V: TRBV4-2; DNA: TGTGCCAGCAGCCAAGATTTCACACCCGGGACAGAGAACACTGAAGCTTTCTTT; CDR3: CASSQDFTPGTENTEAFF
size: NA; D: TRBD2; J: TRBJ2-5; V: TRBV5-4; DNA: TGTGCCAGCAGCTTGAGGAGCGGGGCGGAGACCCAGTACTTC; CDR3: CASSLRSGAETQYF
size: NA; D: TRBD1; J: TRBJ1-1; V: TRBV2; DNA: TGTGCCAGCAGGAGACAGGGGGCCACTGAAGCTTTCTTT; CDR3: CASRRQGATEAFF
size: few; D: NA; J: TRBJ1-2; V: TRBV7-9; DNA: TGTGCCAGCAGCTTAGCAGGGGCTTACTATGGCTACACCTTC; CDR3: CASSLAGAYYGYTF
size: NA; D: NA; J: TRBJ2-3; V: TRBV10-3; DNA: TGTGCCATCAGGTCAGTCGGGAGAGCAGATACGCAGTATTTT; CDR3: CAIRSVGRADTQYF
size: NA; D: TRBD1; J: TRBJ2-1; V: TRBV11-2; DNA: TGTGCCAGCAGCTTCCGGGACAGTCTAATCTTC; CDR3: CASSFRDSLIF
size: NA; D: NA; J: TRBJ1-6; V: TRBV27; DNA: TGTGCCAGCAGTCTCTCCGGGACCCTCCACTTT; CDR3: CASSLSGTLHF
size: few; D: NA; J: TRBJ2-3; V: TRBV5-1; DNA: TGCGCCAGCAGCTTAGAACCAGGGCGAGATACGCAGTATTTT; CDR3: CASSLEPGRDTQYF
size: few; D: NA; J: TRBJ2-5; V: TRBV9; DNA: TGTGCCAGCAGCGTAGCCCAGGGTGGACAAGAGACCCAGTACTTC; CDR3: CASSVAQGGQETQYF
size: NA; D: TRBD2; J: TRBJ2-1; V: TRBV7-2; DNA: TGTGCCAGCACCGGGACTAGCGGCTACAATGAGCAGTTCTTC; CDR3: CASTGTSGYNEQFF
size: NA; D: TRBD2; J: TRBJ2-1; V: TRBV7-8; DNA: TGTGCCAGCAGCACTGGACTAGCCGAATACAATGAGCAGTTCTTC; CDR3: CASSTGLAEYNEQFF
size: NA; D: TRBD2; J: TRBJ2-3; V: TRBV11-2; DNA: TGTGCCAGCAGCCCCAGGACTAACGGGAGGGGAGATACGCAGTATTTT; CDR3: CASSPRTNGRGDTQYF
size: NA; D: NA; J: TRBJ2-1; V: TRBV5-6; DNA: TGTGCCAGCAGCCAACAGGGTGCCGACAATGAGCAGTTCTTC; CDR3: CASSQQGADNEQFF
size: NA; D: TRBD1; J: TRBJ1-2; V: TRBV19; DNA: TGTGCCAGTAGTGGGTGGGGACAGCAAGACTATGGCTACACCTTC; CDR3: CASSGWGQQDYGYTF
size: NA; D: NA; J: TRBJ1-1; V: TRBV7-2; DNA: TGTGCCAGCAGCTTAGTTCGGACAGTCAACACTGAAGCTTTCTTT; CDR3: CASSLVRTVNTEAFF
size: few; D: TRBD2; J: TRBJ2-5; V: TRBV7-2; DNA: TGTGCCAGCAGCCCCCCCGGGGGGGAGACCCAGTACTTC; CDR3: CASSPPGGETQYF
size: NA; D: NA; J: TRBJ2-7; V: TRBV6-5; DNA: TGTGCCAGCAGCCCAAAGGGGTACCCCTCCTACGAGCAGTACTTC; CDR3: CASSPKGYPSYEQYF
size: few; D: TRBD2; J: TRBJ2-1; V: TRBV5-1; DNA: TGCGCCAGCAGCCTAGCGGGAGTTAATGAGCAGTTCTTC; CDR3: CASSLAGVNEQFF
size: once; D: NA; J: TRBJ2-3; V: TRBV18; DNA: TGTGCCAGCTCTCGGACAGATACAGATACGCAGTATTTT; CDR3: CASSRTDTDTQYF
size: NA; D: TRBD2; J: TRBJ2-7; V: TRBV5-1; DNA: TGCGCCAGCAGCCCCGGGACTAGCGGGACACCAAACTACGAGCAGTACTTC; CDR3: CASSPGTSGTPNYEQYF
size: NA; D: NA; J: TRBJ2-2; V: TRBV6-5; DNA: TGTGCCAGCACTTCCACAAGGGGCACCGGGGAGCTGTTTTTT; CDR3: CASTSTRGTGELFF
size: NA; D: NA; J: TRBJ1-1; V: TRBV5-1; DNA: TGCGCCAGCAGTCTACAGGGCGGGAGCACTGAAGCTTTCTTT; CDR3: CASSLQGGSTEAFF
size: few; D: NA; J: TRBJ1-6; V: TRBV10-3; DNA: TGTGCCATCAGTGAGTCGACAGCGCCCCATTCACCCCTCCACTTT; CDR3: CAISESTAPHSPLHF
size: few; D: NA; J: TRBJ2-5; V: TRBV4-1; DNA: TGCGCCAGCAGCCAAGTTTCTACCCAAGAGACCCAGTACTTC; CDR3: CASSQVSTQETQYF
size: NA; D: TRBD2; J: TRBJ2-2; V: TRBV7-8; DNA: TGTGCCAGCAGCATACTAGCGGGAGTGGGGACCGGGGAGCTGTTTTTT; CDR3: CASSILAGVGTGELFF
size: NA; D: NA; J: TRBJ1-2; V: TRBV4-2; DNA: TGTGCCAGCAGCCAAGATCATTACGGTAACTATGGCTACACCTTC; CDR3: CASSQDHYGNYGYTF
size: NA; D: NA; J: TRBJ2-4; V: TRBV11-3; DNA: TGTGCCAGCAGCTTAGGGGTCCAGGTTCAGTACTTC; CDR3: CASSLGVQVQYF
size: NA; D: NA; J: TRBJ1-4; V: TRBV7-9; DNA: TGTGCCAGCAGCCTACTCGCAACTAATGAAAAACTGTTTTTT; CDR3: CASSLLATNEKLFF
size: NA; D: TRBD1; J: TRBJ2-6; V: TRBV5-1; DNA: TGCGCCAGCGGATCCCAGGGGGCTGGGGCCAACGGCCTGACTTTC; CDR3: CASGSQGAGANGLTF
size: NA; D: NA; J: TRBJ1-1; V: TRBV10-3; DNA: TGTGCCATCCGAGGGGGGGTGAACACTGAAGCTTTCTTT; CDR3: CAIRGGVNTEAFF
size: NA; D: NA; J: TRBJ1-1; V: TRBV6-4; DNA: TGTGCCAGCAGAGCCTCCAGGGAGAACACTGAAGCTTTCTTT; CDR3: CASRASRENTEAFF
size: once; D: NA; J: TRBJ2-5; V: TRBV5-8; DNA: TGTGCCAGCAGCTTGTGGAGACAGGAGACCCAGTACTTC; CDR3: CASSLWRQETQYF
size: NA; D: NA; J: TRBJ1-1; V: TRBV9; DNA: TGTGCCAGCAGCGTAGCTACCACGGGACATCGGGGGAACACTGAAGCTTTCTTT; CDR3: CASSVATTGHRGNTEAFF
size: few; D: TRBD2; J: TRBJ2-7; V: TRBV9; DNA: TGTGCCAGCAGCCAAGGGACTAGCGGGACCTATGAGCAGTACTTC; CDR3: CASSQGTSGTYEQYF
size: NA; D: TRBD1; J: TRBJ2-7; V: TRBV30; DNA: TGTGCCTCCGACCGGGACAGGCTTGGGGAGCAGTACTTC; CDR3: CASDRDRLGEQYF
size: NA; D: TRBD1; J: TRBJ2-3; V: TRBV7-2; DNA: TGTGCCAGCGGGACAGGGAGAGATACGCAGTATTTT; CDR3: CASGTGRDTQYF
size: NA; D: NA; J: TRBJ2-7; V: TRBV6-1; DNA: TGTGCCAGCAGGCAGGGGGCTAGCGGTTCCTACGAGCAGTACTTC; CDR3: CASRQGASGSYEQYF
size: NA; D: NA; J: TRBJ1-1; V: TRBV7-9; DNA: TGTGCCAGCAGGCAAACCGGGACACAACGTCATTCCACTGAAGCTTTCTTT; CDR3: CASRQTGTQRHSTEAFF
size: NA; D: NA; J: TRBJ2-7; V: TRBV5-4; DNA: TGTGCCAGCAGCACATTGCGAGCGTACGAGCAGTACTTC; CDR3: CASSTLRAYEQYF
size: NA; D: TRBD1; J: TRBJ1-1; V: TRBV27; DNA: TGTGCCAGCAGTGCATTGGACAGGGGAGGAAGGACTGAAGCTTTCTTT; CDR3: CASSALDRGGRTEAFF
size: NA; D: TRBD1; J: TRBJ1-5; V: TRBV30; DNA: TGTGCCTGGAGTGTTTTGACAGGGACTCAGCCCCAGCATTTT; CDR3: CAWSVLTGTQPQHF
size: few; D: TRBD2; J: TRBJ2-1; V: TRBV9; DNA: TGTGCCAGCAGCACCCGGACTAGCGGGGGTACCTACAATGAGCAGTTCTTC; CDR3: CASSTRTSGGTYNEQFF
size: few; D: NA; J: TRBJ1-4; V: TRBV2; DNA: TGTGCCAGCAGTGAGACTGATGGCAATGAAAAACTGTTTTTT; CDR3: CASSETDGNEKLFF
size: NA; D: TRBD1; J: TRBJ2-1; V: TRBV11-3; DNA: TGTGCCAGCAGCTCGGGACAGGGAGGGGTCAATGAGCAGTTCTTC; CDR3: CASSSGQGGVNEQFF
size: few; D: NA; J: TRBJ2-6; V: TRBV28; DNA: TGTGCCAGCAGTTTCCCCTCCCCTGGGGCCAACGGCCTGACTTTC; CDR3: CASSFPSPGANGLTF